The 17 T cell receptor beta chains reported below all come from one sample, sequenced in a study of blood T cells in healthy people across ages. A second PCR, run for roughly 7 to 11 cycles, used a sample-barcoded 5' primer plus a J-beta primer mix. MiXCR, applied by TCRdb to the 5' RACE reads, yields one record per CDR3 protein. This table holds some 900,000 distinct CDR3 sequences, around 46% found once. The sequenced material came from blood. These receptors were collected from a man aged 30-40 years in good health.

The V call is TRBV21-1, the J call TRBJ1-6; the DNA was not used to check the table's D call, TRBD1. TRBV21-1 is recorded as a pseudogene. This CDR3 has 14 residues. CDR3 DNA sequence: TGTGCCAGCACCCCGGGACGGGGGAATTCACCCCTCCACTTT. Protein sequence: CASTPGRGNSPLHF.

V gene TRBV20-1 combines with J gene TRBJ1-1, with TRBD1 matching 7 bases. This CDR3 region has 13 residues. The J segment lost 4 bases and the V segment lost 4 bases, leaving 6 bases of the junction unmatched. Germline lookup yields CDR1 DFQATT and CDR2 SNEGSKA (reference sequence). CDR3 region: CSATGDRSTEAFF. In DNA, the CDR3 is TGCAGTGCTACCGGGGACAGATCCACTGAAGCTTTCTTT.

This clonotype has just one count. The CDR3 region has the DNA TGTGCCAGCAGTGAATTACTAGCAGATGAGACCCAGTACTTC. Translated: CASSELLADETQYF. The V and J genes are TRBV25-1 and TRBJ2-5; tentative D call: TRBD2 (6 bases). CDR1 and CDR2 (germline): MGHDK, SYGVNS. The CDR3 runs 14 residues. The V end lost 1 base, the J end lost 5 bases, and 11 bases lay between the germline ends.

This clonotype turned up a few times. This chain connects TRBV7-9 to TRBJ2-1; D remains ambiguous. This CDR3 contains 14 residues. V lost 0 bases, J lost 5 bases, and 8 bases lay in between. Per germline, CDR1 SEHNR and CDR2 FQNEAQ (reference sequence). The CDR3 loop is CASSLAPGNNEQFF. The CDR3 region has the DNA TGTGCCAGCAGCTTAGCTCCCGGAAACAATGAGCAGTTCTTC.

V is TRBV20-1 and J is TRBJ2-1; TRBD2 matches 7 bases. TRBJ2-7 matches the DNA end more closely, so the J call is doubtful. The germline CDR1 and CDR2 sequences are DFQATT and SNEGSKA (reference sequence). The CDR3 consists of 13 residues. CDR3 nucleotides: TGCAGTGCTGCTAGCGGATCCTACAATGAGCAGTACTTC. Translation: CSAASGSYNEQYF.

This clonotype turned up a few times. A much larger clone differs by one base, so this may be a read error. This chain links TRBV12-3 or TRBV12-4 with TRBJ2-5, with 7 bases identical to TRBD1. The CDR3 length is 13 residues. V shed 6 bases, J shed 11 bases, and the junction held 12 bases outside the gene matches. CDR3: CASRGQTYNEQYF. The CDR3 DNA follows: TGTGCCAGCAGGGGACAGACATACAATGAGCAGTACTTC.

V and J are TRBV27 and TRBJ1-2; 7 bases agree with TRBD1. This CDR3 is built from 15 residues. Losses at the gene ends were 5 bases for V and 0 bases for J; bases not matched to a gene: 6. Germline V gene lookup returns CDR1 MNHEY and CDR2 SMNVEV (reference sequence). For the CDR3, the DNA is TGTGCCAGCAGTCCCGGACAGGCGCCTAACTATGGCTACACCTTC. Translation gives CASSPGQAPNYGYTF.

The V and J genes are TRBV6-5 and TRBJ2-4, with 11 bases that match TRBD2. The length of the CDR3 is 12 residues. Germline V lookup: CDR1 MNHEY, CDR2 SVGAGI. V was pared by 4 bases and J by 15 bases, with 5 bases of the junction left unmatched. CDR3 residues: CASSSGTSGLYF. CDR3 nucleotides: TGTGCCAGCAGTTCGGGGACTAGCGGTCTGTACTTC.

This chain links TRBV7-9 with TRBJ1-4; 7 bases are shared with TRBD1. Unmatched junction bases numbered 7, after V lost 11 bases and J lost 4 bases. The CDR3 runs 13 residues. Germline-derived CDR1 and CDR2 are SEHNR and FQNEAQ (reference sequence). The CDR3 loop reads CASRDSNNEKLFF. CDR3 in DNA: TGTGCCTCCCGGGACAGCAATAATGAAAAACTGTTTTTT.

For this clonotype: A junction boundary mismatches the germline segment, possibly from a read error. The J gene is TRBJ1-4, the V gene TRBV6-6, with D perhaps TRBD1 (6 bases). Germline assignment: CDR1 MNHNY and CDR2 SVGAGI (reference sequence). The CDR3 runs 17 residues. The chain's CDR3 is CASSSHRTQQTGEKLFF. DNA for the CDR3: TGTGCTAGCAGTTCCCACCGGACCCAACAGACAGGTGAAAAACTGTTTTTT.

The V gene is TRBV5-1, the J gene TRBJ2-1; D may match TRBD1 or TRBD2 (5 bases each). Between the trimmed V and J ends, which lost 7 bases and 5 bases, there was a span of 16 bases. The CDR3 runs 14 residues. Germline V gene data show CDR1 as SGHRS and CDR2 as YFSETQ. As DNA, the CDR3 is TGCGCCAGCGCCCTAGGGACGGATAACAATGAGCAGTTCTTC. Translating gives CASALGTDNNEQFF. Variable domain in full (rest from reference TRBV5-1 and TRBJ2-1): KAGVTQTPRYLIKTRGQQVTLSCSPISGHRSVSWYQQTPGQGLQFLFEYFSETQRNKGNFPGRFSGRQFSNSRSEMNVSTLELGDSALYLCASALGTDNNEQFFGPGTRLTVL.

There are a few counts of this clonotype. This chain uses TRBV24-1 with TRBJ1-2; D may be TRBD1 (6 bases). The CDR3 sequence is 14 residues long. V was clipped by 10 bases and J by 2 bases, with 16 bases between them. In germline, CDR1 is KGHDR, CDR2 SFDVKD. The CDR3 region is CATNQGGPNYGYTF. DNA of the CDR3: TGTGCCACAAATCAAGGGGGACCAAACTATGGCTACACCTTC.

V gene TRBV2 combines with J gene TRBJ2-2; D not resolved. Germline CDR1 and CDR2: SNHLY and FYNNEI. The CDR3 sequence is 16 residues long. Trimming pared 2 bases from V and 2 bases from J, leaving 12 bases between. CDR3 amino acids: CASSERAAVNTGELFF. The DNA for the CDR3 is TGTGCCAGCAGTGAAAGGGCGGCAGTCAACACCGGGGAGCTGTTTTTT.

This chain joins TRBV4-3 and TRBJ1-3; 9 positions match TRBD1. V lost 4 bases, J lost 3 bases, and 4 bases stayed unmatched. Per the germline V gene, CDR1 is LGHNA and CDR2 is YSLEER. The CDR3 contains 15 residues. This chain's CDR3 is CASSPTGGFGNTIYF. CDR3 DNA: TGCGCCAGCAGCCCGACAGGGGGATTTGGAAACACCATATATTTT.

The sample holds a few counts of this clonotype. The V call is TRBV20-1, the J call TRBJ2-3; D gene uncertain. V lost 2 bases and J 6 bases, leaving 3 bases between the germline ends. This CDR3 region has 10 residues. Germline values: CDR1 DFQATT, CDR2 SNEGSKA (reference sequence). CDR3 coding DNA: TGCAGTGCTAGACGCGATACGCAGTATTTT. Translated: CSARRDTQYF.

This chain links TRBV6-1 with TRBJ2-4; D is unclear. The length of the CDR3 is 12 residues. V gave up 1 base and J gave up 11 bases, with 9 bases separating them. Germline CDR1 and CDR2: MNHNS and SASEGT. This CDR3 is CASSEVDIVQYF. The CDR3, as DNA: TGTGCCAGCAGTGAAGTAGACATTGTTCAGTACTTC.

The rearrangement joins TRBV27 to TRBJ1-2, with D unresolved. V was clipped by 6 bases and J by 4 bases, with 18 bases between them. The length of the CDR3 is 15 residues. The V gene's germline CDR1 is MNHEY and CDR2 SMNVEV (reference sequence). As DNA, the CDR3 is TGTGCCAGCAGCCTGGGATCGGGGATCTTCTATGGCTACACCTTC. Translation gives CASSLGSGIFYGYTF.